The entry below describes one T cell receptor (beta chain). These data are taken from a study of brain T cells in children with intractable seizures. Only cases whose brain tissue showed the highest T cell transcript signatures were sequenced. Patients received at least one anti-epileptic drug before surgery. The CDR3 is made up of 14 amino acids. Deletions cut 8 bases from V and 2 bases from J, with 16 bases between. The V gene's germline CDR1 is SNHLY and CDR2 FYNNEI. Measured with immunoSEQ multiplex PCR; TCRdb has only the in-frame clones, and not every one. The sample yields tens of thousands of clones, about 90% seen once.

The clonotype comes from a girl aged 2-10 years with Rasmussen encephalitis and intractable seizures. Here the sequenced sample was peripheral blood, taken at surgery. The chain has TRBV2 and TRBJ2-7, with unresolved D. CDR3 loop: CASGPGGLAYEQYF. The CDR3 DNA reads TGTGCCAGCGGGCCTGGCGGTCTAGCCTACGAGCAGTACTTC.